The next 18 T cell receptor beta chains were all read from a single sample in a study of T cells in Graves' hyperthyroidism and ophthalmopathy. Authors of the study amplified TCR beta CDR3 regions from RNA transcripts. When the TCR CDR3 underwent first-round RT-PCR, the HTBI primer set was used. TCRdb used MiXCR to reprocess the multiplex PCR reads, holding one entry per CDR3 protein. The sample shows 450,000 to 600,000 distinct CDR3 sequences, 15% to 20% of them seen only once. The sample taken for sequencing was blood. These receptors were obtained from a man in his forties or fifties with Graves' ophthalmopathy.

This clonotype turned up a few times. The chain recombines TRBV12-3 or TRBV12-4 with TRBJ2-5, with 9 positions matching TRBD1. This CDR3 is built from 15 residues. Unmatched junction bases numbered 11, after V lost 8 bases and J lost 4 bases. Written as DNA, the CDR3 is TGTGCCAGCGATTCCGGGACAGGGAGTCCAGAGACCCAGTACTTC. Its protein is CASDSGTGSPETQYF.

This clonotype was counted many times. V gene TRBV11-2 combines with J gene TRBJ1-5; D call uncertain. Germline lookup yields CDR1 SGHAT and CDR2 FQNNGV. The CDR3 extends over 13 amino acids. V was trimmed by 3 bases and J by 4 bases, leaving 7 bases between them. The CDR3 sequence is CASSFNPNQPQHF. CDR3 bases: TGTGCCAGCAGCTTCAACCCTAATCAGCCCCAGCATTTT.

V and J are TRBV3-1 and TRBJ2-1; perhaps TRBD2 as D (8 bases). Germline V gives CDR1 LGHDT, CDR2 YNNKEL (reference sequence). The ends were cut back, 2 bases at V and 9 bases at J, with 23 bases in the middle. This CDR3 comprises 17 residues. CDR3 sequence (DNA): TGTGCCAGCAGCCAATTTCGGGGGGGAGGGGGCATGGGTGAGCAGTTCTTC. This translates into CASSQFRGGGGMGEQFF.

This clonotype was observed a handful of times. The chain is built from TRBV20-1 and TRBJ1-1, with D hard to call. CDR3 size: 12 residues. Trimming took off 4 bases at V and 6 bases at J, with 12 bases between the two ends. The V gene's germline CDR1 is DFQATT and CDR2 SNEGSKA (reference sequence). In DNA, the CDR3 is TGCAGTGCTATTAAAAGAGTCGCTGAAGCTTTCTTT. Translation gives CSAIKRVAEAFF.

This clonotype was counted at least ten times. The chain couples TRBV28 to TRBJ2-3, with 9 bases lining up with TRBD2. CDR3 size: 20 residues. J was trimmed by 4 bases and V by 4 bases; bases with no gene match: 21. Germline V CDR1 and CDR2: MDHEN, SYDVKM. The DNA of the CDR3 is TGTGCCAGCAGTTCCCTTGGACTGGGGCTAGCGGGACAACGGGCAGATACGCAGTATTTT. This gives the protein CASSSLGLGLAGQRADTQYF.

V and J are TRBV15 and TRBJ2-1; 9 bases fit TRBD2. CDR1 and CDR2 (germline): LNHNV, YYDKDF (reference sequence). CDR3 length: 13 amino acids. V trimming: 6 bases; J trimming: 8 bases; junction bases outside the gene matches: 5. CDR3 amino acids: CATRTSGWDEQFF. CDR3 DNA sequence: TGTGCCACCAGGACTAGCGGCTGGGATGAGCAGTTCTTC. The full variable domain, its missing parts supplied by reference TRBV15 and TRBJ2-1, is DAMVIQNPRYQVTQFGKPVTLSCSQTLNHNVMYWYQQKSSQAPKLLFHYYDKDFNNEADTPDNFQSRRPNTSFCFLDIRSPGLGDTAMYLCATRTSGWDEQFFGPGTRLTVL.

This clonotype was picked up many times. The chain employs TRBV28 and TRBJ2-1; no firm D call. From germline, CDR1 is MDHEN and CDR2 SYDVKM. Trimming stripped 2 bases from V and 7 bases from J, with 12 bases between. The CDR3 contains 14 residues. The DNA of the CDR3 is TGTGCCAGCAGTTTAAGTCGCGGAGAAAATGAGCAGTTCTTC. It codes for CASSLSRGENEQFF.

At least ten counts were recorded for this clonotype. The chain couples TRBV12-3 or TRBV12-4 to TRBJ1-1, with D perhaps matching TRBD1 (5 bases). The CDR3 is made up of 14 amino acids. The ends were cut back, 5 bases at V and 5 bases at J, with 15 bases in the middle. CDR3 nucleotides: TGTGCCAGCAGTCTCCGCCCAGGGCGAACTGAAGCTTTCTTT. This translates into CASSLRPGRTEAFF.

Many counts were recorded for this clonotype. The V call is TRBV11-2, the J call TRBJ2-7; 9 bases map to TRBD1. Germline trimming cut 5 bases from V and 3 bases from J; bases unmatched to any gene: 2. This CDR3 contains 13 residues. CDR1 and CDR2 from the germline V gene are SGHAT and FQNNGV. CDR3 residues: CASSVGQGYEQYF. The CDR3 nucleotides are TGTGCCAGCAGCGTGGGACAGGGCTACGAGCAGTACTTC. Complete variable domain (other parts from reference TRBV11-2 and TRBJ2-7): EAGVAQSPRYKIIEKRQSVAFWCNPISGHATLYWYQQILGQGPKLLIQFQNNGVVDDSQLPKDRFSAERLKGVDSTLKIQPAKLEDSAVYLCASSVGQGYEQYFGPGTRLTVT.

This clonotype was counted between two and nine times. CDR3 nucleotide sequence: TGCGCCAGCAGCCAAGATATCGCGGGTACTGAAGCTTTCTTT. Translation gives CASSQDIAGTEAFF. V and J are TRBV4-3 and TRBJ1-1; D unclear. The CDR3 runs to 14 residues. Looked up from germline, CDR1 is LGHNA and CDR2 is YSLEER. Trimming removed 0 bases from V and 5 bases from J, with 10 bases in between.

The rearrangement joins TRBV5-1 to TRBJ2-5; D perhaps matches TRBD2 (5 bases). The CDR3 covers 15 residues. V was cut by 2 bases and J by 4 bases, with 15 bases left in between. Germline V gene lookup returns CDR1 SGHRS and CDR2 YFSETQ. DNA for the CDR3: TGCGCCAGCAGCTTACCAGGAGGCAGTAGAGAGACCCAGTACTTC. Residues: CASSLPGGSRETQYF.

In nucleotides, the CDR3 is TGTGCCATCAGTGAAGAGGTAGGGGAGGGATCCGAGCAGTACTTC. Its translation is CAISEEVGEGSEQYF. The chain is built from TRBV10-3 and TRBJ2-7; 7 bases match TRBD2. The CDR3 has 15 residues. The germline V gene encodes CDR1 ENHRY and CDR2 SYGVKD. The V gene end was trimmed by 3 bases and the J gene end by 6 bases; junction bases not matched to a gene: 11.

The rearrangement uses TRBV4-1 and TRBJ1-2; D is perhaps TRBD1 (6 bases). Per germline, CDR1 MGHRA and CDR2 YSYEKL. This CDR3 is built from 17 residues. V was trimmed by 0 bases and J by 5 bases, leaving 19 bases between them. For the CDR3, the DNA is TGCGCCAGCAGCCAAGATCAGGACAGACAGAGGACTTATGGCTACACCTTC. Protein: CASSQDQDRQRTYGYTF.

This clonotype was observed many times. The CDR3 nucleotides are TGTGCCAGCAGTTCCGACCAGGGAAGGGGAGCTTTCTTT. Amino acid sequence: CASSSDQGRGAFF. This chain uses TRBV28 with TRBJ1-1, with D maybe TRBD1 (5 bases). Trimming took off 4 bases at V and 10 bases at J, with 16 bases between the two ends. The germline gives CDR1 MDHEN, CDR2 SYDVKM. The CDR3 runs to 13 residues. The full variable domain, rest sourced from reference TRBV28 and TRBJ1-1, is DVKVTQSSRYLVKRTGEKVFLECVQDMDHENMFWYRQDPGLGLRLIYFSYDVKMKEKGDIPEGYSVSREKKERFSLILESASTNQTSMYLCASSSDQGRGAFFGQGTRLTVV.

The V and J genes are TRBV14 and TRBJ2-5; 7 positions match TRBD2. Germline loops: CDR1 SGHDN, CDR2 FVKESK. V was pared by 3 bases and J by 3 bases, with 7 bases of the junction left unmatched. This CDR3 region has 15 residues. CDR3 region: CASSHYWAGEETQYF. The CDR3 bases are TGTGCCAGCAGCCACTACTGGGCGGGGGAAGAGACCCAGTACTTC.

In this sample, this clonotype turned up many times. The chain is built from TRBV28 and TRBJ2-7; tentatively, D is TRBD2 (5 bases). The V end was cut by 1 base, the J end by 6 bases, with 10 bases between. The CDR3 is 13 amino acids. The germline CDR1 and CDR2 sequences are MDHEN and SYDVKM. The CDR3 protein is CASSLSFGIEQYF. As DNA, the CDR3 is TGTGCCAGCAGTTTATCGTTCGGGATCGAGCAGTACTTC. Supplemented by reference TRBV28 and TRBJ2-7, the full variable domain reads DVKVTQSSRYLVKRTGEKVFLECVQDMDHENMFWYRQDPGLGLRLIYFSYDVKMKEKGDIPEGYSVSREKKERFSLILESASTNQTSMYLCASSLSFGIEQYFGPGTRLTVT.

As concerns this clonotype: At one of its ends the junction is not consistent with the germline gene, which may arise from a read error. The J gene is TRBJ1-1, the V gene TRBV5-1, with D hard to call. CDR3 length: 11 amino acids. CDR1 SGHRS and CDR2 YFSETQ come from the germline V gene. CDR3 bases: TGCGCCAGCAGCCGGAACAGTGAAGCTTTCTTT. Its translation: CASSRNSEAFF.

The chain carries TRBV6-1 and TRBJ2-2; 12 positions match TRBD2. CDR3 length equals 13 residues. Germline CDR1 reads MNHNS; CDR2 reads SASEGT. The V and J ends lost 11 bases and 7 bases, in that order; junction bases with no gene match: 5. In nucleotides, the CDR3 is TGTGCCGGACTAGCGGGACAGGGCGGGGAGCTGTTTTTT. It encodes CAGLAGQGGELFF.